This TCR beta chain was documented in a study of cytomegalovirus exposure and HLA in healthy donors. With respect to this clone: What it recognizes is unknown.

General observations from the study: Researchers counted around 180 TCR beta chains as cytomegalovirus-associated. No immune exposure information besides CMV serostatus was available.

Germline CDR1 and CDR2: LNHDA and SQIVND (reference sequence). V lost 4 bases and J lost 0, with 12 bases in between. This CDR3 is built from 15 residues. Donors counted as nominally healthy when sampled, yet unrecorded immune exposures were likely. PCR amplification relied on 60 Vbeta primers (plus 13 Jbeta primers). Sequencing used immunoSEQ multiplex PCR; TCRdb keeps in-frame clones, though not all of them. Of about 240,000 clones listed, about 81% are singletons. The material sequenced was PBMCs. The receptor comes from a woman aged 55-69 years in good health and CMV-seropositive. The chain employs TRBV19 and TRBJ1-1; D might be TRBD1 (5 bases). The CDR3 nucleotides read TGTGCCAGTAGTAATCGGGCAGGGTTGAACACTGAAGCTTTCTTT. This translates into CASSNRAGLNTEAFF.